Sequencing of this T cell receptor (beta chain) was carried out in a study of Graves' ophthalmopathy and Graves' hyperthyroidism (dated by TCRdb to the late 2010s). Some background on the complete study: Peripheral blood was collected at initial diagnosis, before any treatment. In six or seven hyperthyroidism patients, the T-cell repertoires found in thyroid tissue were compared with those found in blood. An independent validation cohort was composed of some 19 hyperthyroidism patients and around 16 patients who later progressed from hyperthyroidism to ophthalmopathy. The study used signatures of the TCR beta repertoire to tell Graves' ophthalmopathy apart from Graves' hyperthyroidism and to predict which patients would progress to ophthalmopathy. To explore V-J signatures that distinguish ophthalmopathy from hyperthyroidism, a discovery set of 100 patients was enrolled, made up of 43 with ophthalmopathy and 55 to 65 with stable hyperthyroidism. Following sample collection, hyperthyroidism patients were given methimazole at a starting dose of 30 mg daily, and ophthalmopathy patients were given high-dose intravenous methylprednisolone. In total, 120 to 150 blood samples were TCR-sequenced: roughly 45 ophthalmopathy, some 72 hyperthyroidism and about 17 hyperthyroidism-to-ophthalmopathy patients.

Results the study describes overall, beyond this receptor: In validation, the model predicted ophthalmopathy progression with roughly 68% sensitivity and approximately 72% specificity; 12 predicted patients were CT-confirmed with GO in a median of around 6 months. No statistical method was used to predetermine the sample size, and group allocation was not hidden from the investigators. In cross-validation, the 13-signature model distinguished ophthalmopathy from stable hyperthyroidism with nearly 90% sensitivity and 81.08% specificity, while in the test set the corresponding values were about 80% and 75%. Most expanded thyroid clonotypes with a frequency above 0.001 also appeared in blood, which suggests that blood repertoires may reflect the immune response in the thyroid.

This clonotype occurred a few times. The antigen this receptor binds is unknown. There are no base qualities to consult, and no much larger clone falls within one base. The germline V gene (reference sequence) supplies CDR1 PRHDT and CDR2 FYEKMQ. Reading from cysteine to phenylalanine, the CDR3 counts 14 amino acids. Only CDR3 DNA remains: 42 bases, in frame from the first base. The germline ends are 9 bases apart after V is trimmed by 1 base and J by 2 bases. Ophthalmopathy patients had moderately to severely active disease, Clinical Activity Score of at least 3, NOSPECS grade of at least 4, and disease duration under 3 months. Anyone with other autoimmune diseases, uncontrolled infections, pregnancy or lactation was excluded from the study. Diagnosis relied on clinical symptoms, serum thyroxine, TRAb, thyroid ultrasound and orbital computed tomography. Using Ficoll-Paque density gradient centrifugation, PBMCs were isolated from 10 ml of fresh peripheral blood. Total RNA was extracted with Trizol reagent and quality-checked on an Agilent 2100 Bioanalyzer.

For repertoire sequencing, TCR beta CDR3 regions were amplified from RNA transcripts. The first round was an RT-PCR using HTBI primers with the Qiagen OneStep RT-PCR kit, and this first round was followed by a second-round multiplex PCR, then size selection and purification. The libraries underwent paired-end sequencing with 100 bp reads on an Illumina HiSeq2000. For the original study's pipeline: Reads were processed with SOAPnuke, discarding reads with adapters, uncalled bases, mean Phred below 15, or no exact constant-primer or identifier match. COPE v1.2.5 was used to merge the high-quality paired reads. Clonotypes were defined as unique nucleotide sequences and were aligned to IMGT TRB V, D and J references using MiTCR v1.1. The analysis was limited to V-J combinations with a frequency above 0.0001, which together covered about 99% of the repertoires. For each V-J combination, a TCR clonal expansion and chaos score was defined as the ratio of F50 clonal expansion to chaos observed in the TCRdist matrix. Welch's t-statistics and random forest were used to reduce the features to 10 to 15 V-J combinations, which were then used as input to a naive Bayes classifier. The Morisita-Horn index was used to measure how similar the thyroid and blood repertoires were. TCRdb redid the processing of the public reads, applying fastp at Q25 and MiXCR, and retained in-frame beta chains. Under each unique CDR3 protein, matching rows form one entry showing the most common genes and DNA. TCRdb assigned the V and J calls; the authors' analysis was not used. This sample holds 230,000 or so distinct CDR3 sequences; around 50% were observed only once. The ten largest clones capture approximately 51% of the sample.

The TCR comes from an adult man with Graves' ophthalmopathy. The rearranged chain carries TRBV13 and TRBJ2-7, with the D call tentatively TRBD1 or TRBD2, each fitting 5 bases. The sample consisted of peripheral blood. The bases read TGTGCCAGCAGCTTAGCGGGACCACCCTACGAGCAGTACTTC. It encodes CASSLAGPPYEQYF.